The source of this TCR beta chain is a study of shared clonotypes between healthy human individuals. As for the study in general: There were three CD4 naive, three CD4 memory, two CD8 naive and one CD8 memory plates per donor. Overall study findings and caveats: Donor clonotype sharing was expected to depend on sequencing depth. Apart from blood, nothing was sampled; tissue repertoires likely differ. Among the subsets, naive ones generally showed larger estimated richness than memory ones.

As to this clone: Its cognate antigen is unknown.

Only CD45RO-negative cells positively selected for CCR7 counted as naive CD8 cells, so terminally differentiated effector memory CD45RA+ cells were excluded. Assay used: immunoSEQ multiplex PCR; TCRdb lists only in-frame clones, some missing. This sample has approximately 600,000 clones, with approximately 95% found just once. V gave up 0 bases and J gave up 8 bases, with 13 bases separating them. The V gene's germline CDR1 is MNHEY and CDR2 SVGAGI. CDR3 length: 15 amino acids. Material for sequencing was naive CD8+ T cells sorted from blood. This clonotype was sampled from a woman in her twenties or thirties in good health. V gene TRBV6-5 combines with J gene TRBJ1-4; D unclear. This chain's CDR3 is CASSYSRAAREKLFF. Here the CDR3 DNA reads TGTGCCAGCAGTTACTCGAGGGCAGCACGGGAAAAACTGTTTTTT.